The rows below give T cell receptor beta chains drawn from one sample of a study of blood T cell repertoires in COVID-19. Libraries were prepared by immunoSEQ multiplex PCR; TCRdb keeps only in-frame clonotypes and omits some of them. The sample lists around 280,000 clones; around 91% were seen once. Sequencing was carried out using PBMCs or T cells enriched from blood (not recorded which). The receptors come from a young woman with acute COVID-19. Both conserved end residues are part of each CDR3. A D gene is named only where the DNA matches it firmly. Only part of the rows carry a size: once, few, many, or a class if the clone is expanded.

j_gene,len,d_gene,abundance,v_gene,CDR3aa,CDR3nt
TRBJ2-5,15,NA,NA,TRBV7-2,CASSPPRAYQETQYF,TGTGCCAGCAGCCCTCCCAGGGCGTACCAAGAGACCCAGTACTTC
TRBJ2-7,11,NA,NA,TRBV28,CASSFPAGQYF,TGTGCCAGCAGTTTCCCAGCGGGGCAGTACTTC
TRBJ2-3,15,TRBD2,NA,TRBV4-1,CASSQVGLAGYTQYF,TGCGCCAGCAGCCAAGTCGGGCTAGCGGGCTATACGCAGTATTTT
TRBJ1-1,13,NA,NA,TRBV30,CAWDPQGSTEAFF,TGTGCCTGGGACCCCCAGGGGAGCACTGAAGCTTTCTTT
TRBJ1-1,13,NA,NA,TRBV30,CAWSAGQTTEAFF,TGTGCCTGGAGTGCCGGACAGACCACTGAAGCTTTCTTT
TRBJ2-3,16,TRBD2,NA,TRBV5-1,CASSHTGTSSTDTQYF,TGCGCCAGCAGCCACACCGGGACTAGTAGCACAGATACGCAGTATTTT
TRBJ2-3,18,TRBD2,NA,TRBV5-4,CASSLAVAGGPVTDTQYF,TGTGCCAGCAGCTTGGCCGTCGCGGGAGGGCCTGTGACAGATACGCAGTATTTT
TRBJ1-2,15,TRBD1,NA,TRBV4-1,CASSPDDRGRNGYTF,TGCGCCAGCAGCCCGGACGACAGGGGAAGGAATGGCTACACCTTC
TRBJ1-6,16,NA,once,TRBV5-4,CASSIGTSRTNSPLHF,TGTGCCAGCAGCATCGGGACTTCACGGACTAATTCACCCCTCCACTTT
TRBJ2-5,18,TRBD2,NA,TRBV6-1,CASSEAVPGLAAQETQYF,TGTGCCAGCAGTGAAGCGGTTCCGGGACTAGCGGCACAAGAGACCCAGTACTTC
TRBJ2-5,15,TRBD1,NA,TRBV5-1,CASSFVTGGGETQYF,TGCGCCAGCAGCTTCGTGACAGGGGGCGGGGAGACCCAGTACTTC
TRBJ1-5,15,NA,NA,TRBV7-2,CASSLMAGGNQPQHF,TGTGCCAGCAGCTTAATGGCCGGGGGCAATCAGCCCCAGCATTTT
TRBJ1-4,14,NA,NA,TRBV28,CASSFSATNEKLFF,TGTGCCAGCAGTTTTAGTGCAACTAATGAAAAACTGTTTTTT
TRBJ2-7,13,NA,NA,TRBV5-4,CASSHSSGYEQYF,TGTGCCAGCAGCCACTCATCGGGATACGAGCAGTACTTC
TRBJ2-7,13,TRBD1,NA,TRBV19,CASAGQGEDEQYF,TGTGCCAGCGCGGGACAGGGGGAGGACGAGCAGTACTTC
TRBJ1-1,14,NA,NA,TRBV28,CASSPARENTEAFF,TGTGCCAGCAGTCCCGCCAGGGAGAACACTGAAGCTTTCTTT
TRBJ2-1,15,TRBD2,NA,TRBV7-9,CASSIRTSRHNEQFF,TGTGCCAGCAGCATCAGGACTAGCAGACACAATGAGCAGTTCTTC
TRBJ2-7,15,TRBD2,NA,TRBV2,CASSPGGGRGIEQYF,TGTGCCAGCAGTCCCGGGGGGGGCAGGGGTATCGAGCAGTACTTC
TRBJ2-1,13,TRBD1,NA,TRBV20-1,CSASDRASNEQFF,TGCAGTGCTAGTGACAGGGCCTCTAATGAGCAGTTCTTC
TRBJ2-7,16,TRBD2,NA,TRBV19,CASTSLGGGQGSEQYF,TGTGCCAGTACCTCCCTCGGGGGGGGGCAAGGATCCGAGCAGTACTTC
TRBJ2-7,20,TRBD1,NA,TRBV18,CASSHLGTGDNQPISYEQYF,TGTGCCAGCTCACACTTAGGGACAGGGGACAACCAACCTATCTCCTACGAGCAGTACTTC
TRBJ1-1,15,TRBD1,few,TRBV6-5,CASSRYPGQVREAFF,TGTGCCAGCAGCCGCTACCCGGGACAGGTACGTGAAGCTTTCTTT
TRBJ1-2,12,TRBD1,NA,TRBV27,CASSGTGYGYTF,TGTGCCAGCAGTGGGACAGGCTATGGCTACACCTTC
TRBJ1-5,14,NA,NA,TRBV4-1,CASSLITGNQPQHF,TGCGCCAGCAGCCTGATTACAGGCAATCAGCCCCAGCATTTT
TRBJ2-7,16,TRBD2,NA,TRBV4-1,CASSQEFGTSGSEQYF,TGCGCCAGCAGCCAAGAGTTTGGGACTAGCGGGAGCGAGCAGTACTTC
TRBJ2-3,16,TRBD2,NA,TRBV27,CASSQRLAGGADTQYF,TGTGCCAGCAGTCAAAGACTAGCGGGAGGGGCAGATACGCAGTATTTT
TRBJ1-2,14,NA,NA,TRBV18,CASSQQKSNYGYTF,TGTGCCAGCTCCCAACAGAAGTCTAACTATGGCTACACCTTC
TRBJ2-7,16,NA,NA,TRBV19,CASSQSRGYKFYEQYF,TGTGCCAGTAGTCAATCCCGGGGATACAAGTTTTACGAGCAGTACTTC
TRBJ2-7,14,NA,NA,TRBV10-3,CAISEWANSYEQYF,TGTGCCATCAGTGAGTGGGCGAACTCCTACGAGCAGTACTTC
TRBJ2-7,13,NA,few,TRBV29-1,CSVEYGWVSEQYF,TGCAGCGTTGAATACGGGTGGGTCTCCGAGCAGTACTTC
TRBJ2-5,15,TRBD1,NA,TRBV6-5,CASRPRTGRGETQYF,TGTGCCAGCAGACCTCGGACAGGGAGAGGAGAGACCCAGTACTTC
TRBJ2-2,18,TRBD2,NA,TRBV18,CASSRPGLAGGNTGELFF,TGTGCCAGCTCACGACCGGGACTAGCGGGAGGAAACACCGGGGAGCTGTTTTTT